The 18 T cell receptor beta chains listed next were all sequenced from one sample in a study of shared clonotypes between healthy human individuals. Generated by immunoSEQ multiplex PCR, the TCRdb table keeps only in-frame clones and is missing some. Among about 980,000 clones listed, around 80% were seen once. Sequencing was done on a sample of memory CD4+ T cells sorted from blood. This sample's subset: CD45RA-negative fraction. These receptors were obtained from a man between 18 and 29 years old in good health.

V usage is TRBV6-5 and J usage is TRBJ1-1; D call uncertain. This CDR3 contains 13 residues. The germline gives CDR1 MNHEY, CDR2 SVGAGI. V was shortened by 6 bases and J by 8 bases, with 16 bases between the two germline ends. The CDR3 DNA reads TGTGCCAGCAGCCCCGAACGAGGGCAGGAAGCTTTCTTT. It translates to CASSPERGQEAFF.

This clone has a single count. This chain uses TRBV4-1 with TRBJ2-7; no definite D call. Between the trimmed V and J ends, which lost 1 base and 2 bases, there was a span of 9 bases. Germline CDR1 reads MGHRA; CDR2 reads YSYEKL. This CDR3 is built from 14 residues. The CDR3 here is CASSQGSRTYEQYF. The CDR3 nucleotides read TGCGCCAGCAGCCAAGGCTCGCGGACCTACGAGCAGTACTTC.

CDR3 residues: CSVRQGGSYNEQFF. The CDR3 region has the DNA TGCAGCGTGAGACAGGGAGGCTCCTACAATGAGCAGTTCTTC. The chain links TRBV29-1 to TRBJ2-1, with a possible D match to TRBD1 (7 bases). V was pared by 6 bases and J by 0 bases, with 12 bases between. Germline CDR1 SQVTM, CDR2 ANQGSEA. This CDR3 region has 14 residues.

The chain combines TRBV28 with TRBJ2-5, with a tentative D call TRBD2 (7 bases). Germline CDR1 and CDR2: MDHEN and SYDVKM. Trimming removed 2 bases at V and 4 bases at J, with 11 bases between. The CDR3 loop spans 14 amino acids. In DNA form, the CDR3 reads TGTGCCAGCAGTTTAGGGGGGGCAGGAGAGACCCAGTACTTC. This gives the protein CASSLGGAGETQYF.

The J gene is TRBJ2-2, the V gene TRBV11-2; TRBD2 aligns across 8 bases. The germline gives CDR1 SGHAT, CDR2 FQNNGV. CDR3 length: 16 residues. V shed 5 bases and J 2 bases; nucleotides not matched to a gene: 7. CDR3 sequence (DNA): TGTGCCAGCAGCCGACGGACTAGCTTAAACACCGGGGAGCTGTTTTTT. It is translated as CASSRRTSLNTGELFF.

In nucleotides, the CDR3 is TGTGCCTCCCAGGGGGACAGGGGCACCGGGGAGCTGTTTTTT. This encodes CASQGDRGTGELFF. The chain links TRBV2 to TRBJ2-2; 10 bases align to TRBD1. Germline trimming cut 11 bases from V and 4 bases from J; bases unmatched to any gene: 7. Looked up from germline, CDR1 is SNHLY and CDR2 is FYNNEI. The CDR3 runs to 14 residues.

The chain carries TRBV6-1 and TRBJ2-2, with D hard to call. With 5 bases removed from V and 9 bases from J, the gap between germline ends came to 16 bases. Germline V gives CDR1 MNHNS, CDR2 SASEGT. CDR3 length equals 14 residues. CDR3 sequence: CASSRPPMRWELFF. The CDR3 DNA reads as TGTGCCAGCAGTCGTCCCCCAATGAGATGGGAGCTGTTTTTT.

The chain is built from TRBV28 and TRBJ1-6, with 9 positions matching TRBD1. This CDR3 is built from 17 residues. Per germline, CDR1 MDHEN and CDR2 SYDVKM. J gave up 7 bases and V 7 bases, and 14 bases lay outside the gene matches. CDR3 bases: TGTGCCAGCAACGGGGTTAAGGGACAGGGTCGGAATTCACCCCTCCACTTT. Protein: CASNGVKGQGRNSPLHF.

The J gene is TRBJ2-1, the V gene TRBV5-1; TRBD2 aligns across 14 bases. The trim removed 3 bases at V and 9 bases at J, leaving 8 bases unmatched. Looked up from germline, CDR1 is SGHRS and CDR2 is YFSETQ. CDR3 size: 16 residues. The CDR3, as DNA: TGCGCCAGCAGCTCGGGAGGGACTAGCGGGAGTATTGAGCAGTTCTTC. Translation gives CASSSGGTSGSIEQFF.

A word on this clone: Other DNA sequences from this sample encode an identical CDR3 as well. V and J are TRBV7-3 and TRBJ2-1; D unclear. Germline-derived CDR1 and CDR2 are SGHTA and FQGTGA. Between the trimmed V and J ends, which lost 5 bases and 5 bases, there was a span of 13 bases. This CDR3 has 14 residues. The CDR3 region is CASSPGLANNEQFF. CDR3 bases: TGTGCCAGCAGCCCAGGTTTAGCTAACAATGAGCAGTTCTTC.

V usage is TRBV6-5 and J usage is TRBJ1-2, with D unresolved. The CDR3 is 14 amino acids. The V end lost 3 bases, the J end lost 0 bases, and 8 bases lay between the germline ends. CDR1 is MNHEY, CDR2 SVGAGI, per germline. This CDR3 reads CASSYRLTNYGYTF. CDR3 nucleotide sequence: TGTGCCAGCAGTTATCGATTGACTAACTATGGCTACACCTTC.

J is TRBJ2-2 and V is TRBV18; D is possibly TRBD1 (5 bases). CDR1 and CDR2 from the germline V gene are KGHSH and LQKENI. This CDR3 is built from 13 residues. Trimming took off 9 bases at V and 5 bases at J, with 13 bases between the two ends. The CDR3 is CASTLGRTGELFF. The CDR3 nucleotides read TGTGCCAGTACTCTGGGGCGGACCGGGGAGCTGTTTTTT.

The chain links TRBV10-2 to TRBJ1-5; the D is unclear. This CDR3 comprises 13 residues. CDR1 is WSHSY and CDR2 is SAAADI in the germline V gene. V lost 1 base and J 4 bases, leaving 5 bases between the germline ends. The CDR3 region has the DNA TGCGCCAGCAGTGAGTATCTTAATCAGCCCCAGCATTTT. This translates into CASSEYLNQPQHF.

The rearrangement joins TRBV4-1 to TRBJ2-5; TRBD1 agrees at 7 bases. Germline V gene lookup returns CDR1 MGHRA and CDR2 YSYEKL. V was clipped by 1 base and J by 5 bases; unmatched bases: 7. The CDR3 has 15 amino acids. The CDR3 spells CASSQVGAQGETQYF. The CDR3 DNA reads TGCGCCAGCAGCCAAGTGGGGGCACAGGGGGAGACCCAGTACTTC.

This rearrangement joins TRBV28 to TRBJ1-2; D remains unclear. Trimming took off 3 bases at V and 0 bases at J, with 11 bases between the two ends. The CDR3 consists of 15 residues. The germline V gene has CDR1 MDHEN and CDR2 SYDVKM. DNA for the CDR3: TGTGCCAGCAGTTTGGAAGCCGGGTCTAACTATGGCTACACCTTC. Residues: CASSLEAGSNYGYTF.

In this sample, this clone turned up a few times. This rearrangement joins TRBV7-4 to TRBJ2-7; 11 nucleotides align to TRBD1. The CDR3 length is 15 residues. V dropped 7 bases and J dropped 6; count of bases not matched to a gene: 11. In germline, CDR1 is SGHVT, CDR2 SQSDAQ. This CDR3 reads CASNLGRDRGCEQYF. The CDR3 DNA sequence: TGTGCCAGCAACCTCGGCCGGGACAGGGGGTGCGAGCAGTACTTC.

To note about this clone: Other nucleotide sequences in the sample specify the same CDR3. V and J are TRBV18 and TRBJ2-7; tentatively, D is TRBD2 (5 bases). Trimming shortened V by 2 bases and J by 4 bases, and 9 bases separated the two germline ends. This CDR3 contains 13 residues. Per the germline V gene, CDR1 is KGHSH and CDR2 is LQKENI. The CDR3 protein is CASSPGTGYEQYF. The CDR3 bases are TGTGCCAGCTCACCAGGAACGGGGTACGAGCAGTACTTC.

This clone has a handful of counts. V gene TRBV30 combines with J gene TRBJ1-3; D remains unclear. Trimming took off 4 bases at V and 4 bases at J, with 11 bases between the two ends. CDR3 length: 13 amino acids. Germline V gene sequence: CDR1 GTSNPN, CDR2 SVGIG (reference sequence). CDR3 sequence: CAWIATPGNTIYF. The CDR3 DNA reads TGTGCCTGGATCGCCACCCCCGGAAACACCATATATTTT. Using reference TRBV30 and TRBJ1-3 for the parts outside the CDR3, the full variable domain is SQTIHQWPATLVQPVGSPLSLECTVEGTSNPNLYWYRQAAGRGLQLLFYSVGIGQISSEVPQNLSASRPQDRQFILSSKKLLLSDSGFYLCAWIATPGNTIYFGEGSWLTVV.